This T cell receptor (beta chain) originates from a study of T cell clonality in common variable immunodeficiency. Germline V CDR1 and CDR2: MGHDK, SYGVNS. The CDR3 has 16 residues. Trimming removed 7 bases from V and 2 bases from J; junction bases left unmatched: 10. The method was immunoSEQ multiplex PCR; TCRdb's version includes in-frame clones alone and lacks a portion of them. The profile covers 40,000 to 50,000 clones, none occurring a single time. As to this clone: The missing CDR3 end, 3 residues past where the read stops, is filled in from the germline J gene.

The specimen was peripheral blood mononuclear cells. This rearrangement joins TRBV25-1 to TRBJ2-7; 11 bases align to TRBD2. The receptor comes from a person aged 18-70 years in good health. CDR3 region: CASTASGGNPPYEQYF. The DNA read from the CDR3 is TGTGCCAGCACCGCTAGCGGGGGGAATCCGCCCTACGAG.